Listed here are 11 T cell receptor beta chains from one sample, sequenced in a study of T cell repertoires in cytomegalovirus infection (dated by TCRdb to the late 2010s). Sequencing was carried out with an Illumina HiSeq 1500. TCRdb reprocessed the public reads (quality trimming at Q25 with fastp, clone calling with MiXCR) and kept in-frame beta chains. For every CDR3 protein sequence, its rows merge into one entry that carries the most common genes and DNA. This sample has approximately 300,000 distinct CDR3 sequences in its table, and 25% to 30% of those were observed once. The ten largest clones add up to about 20% of the sample. The sample's treatment or condition label, in plain terms: in vitro stimulation with specific CMV peptide epitopes to enrich CMV-specific T cells. Their antigens are not known. The sample here was cultured PBMCs, taken from culture after CMV antigen stimulation. Source of these receptors: a human donor in good health (CMV status not recorded). Some clones in this sample may be carry-over from other donors' samples.

This clonotype was counted between two and nine times. The chain has TRBV11-2 and TRBJ2-7; weak D call: TRBD2 (6 bases). Germline CDR1 is SGHAT and CDR2 is FQNNGV. V shed 5 bases and J shed 0 bases, with 11 bases lying between them. The CDR3 totals 14 residues. The CDR3 DNA reads TGTGCCAGCAGCCTGCCCGGGAGCTCCTACGAGCAGTACTTC. Protein sequence: CASSLPGSSYEQYF. Filled out from reference TRBV11-2 and TRBJ2-7, the complete variable domain reads EAGVAQSPRYKIIEKRQSVAFWCNPISGHATLYWYQQILGQGPKLLIQFQNNGVVDDSQLPKDRFSAERLKGVDSTLKIQPAKLEDSAVYLCASSLPGSSYEQYFGPGTRLTVT.

As for this clonotype: The junction does not match germline at one end; this may be a read error. The chain has TRBV7-6 and TRBJ1-6; D is perhaps TRBD1 (6 bases). Germline CDR1 reads SGHVS; CDR2 reads FNYEAQ. This CDR3 contains 19 residues. The CDR3 sequence: CASSLRYPGAGSYNSLLHF. CDR3 DNA sequence: TGTGCCAGCAGCTTACGATACCCGGGGGCAGGGTCCTATAATTCACTCCTCCACTTT.

This clonotype was found many times. The chain links TRBV7-2 to TRBJ1-2; D is unresolved. V was clipped by 8 bases and J by 0 bases, with 10 bases between them. Germline CDR1 SGHTA, CDR2 FQGNSA. The CDR3 has 13 amino acids. CDR3 DNA sequence: TGTGCCAGCCTCTCGGGTCCTAACTATGGCTACACCTTC. Its translation is CASLSGPNYGYTF.

This clonotype was counted many times. The chain is built from TRBV7-2 and TRBJ1-6; D is unresolved. The CDR3 runs to 14 residues. V was pared by 5 bases and J by 7 bases, with 12 bases between. Germline values: CDR1 SGHTA, CDR2 FQGNSA. The CDR3 here is CASSLRSGNSPLHF. The CDR3 region has the DNA TGTGCCAGCAGCCTTCGATCCGGGAATTCACCCCTCCACTTT.

This clonotype showed up just a few times. The V and J genes are TRBV2 and TRBJ1-1; no clear D. Germline CDR1 is SNHLY and CDR2 is FYNNEI. The length of the CDR3 is 14 residues. V was cut by 1 base and J by 4 bases, with 10 bases left in between. CDR3 loop: CASSEVRVGTEAFF. The CDR3 nucleotides read TGTGCCAGCAGTGAAGTGAGGGTTGGCACTGAAGCTTTCTTT.

For this clonotype: One end of the junction does not line up with germline, which may come from a read error. This sequence joins TRBV7-9 and TRBJ2-7; 9 positions agree with TRBD1. There are 16 residues in the CDR3. Germline CDR1 and CDR2: SEHNR and FQNEAQ (reference sequence). Here the CDR3 reads CTSSPRTGEVSYEQYF. DNA for the CDR3: TGTACCAGCAGCCCCAGGACAGGGGAAGTCTCCTACGAGCAGTACTTC.

This clonotype was detected ten times or more. The gene calls are TRBV4-2 and TRBJ1-2; TRBD1 matches 7 bases. Germline loops: CDR1 LGHNA, CDR2 YNFKEQ. This CDR3 is built from 15 residues. Unmatched junction bases numbered 6, after V lost 2 bases and J lost 3 bases. The CDR3 DNA reads as TGTGCCAGCAGCCAATCACGGACAGGCTACTATGGCTACACCTTC. It codes for CASSQSRTGYYGYTF.

This clonotype was recorded a few times. The chain joins TRBV6-1 to TRBJ2-7; TRBD1 agrees at 7 bases. With 6 bases clipped from V and 0 bases from J, the junction kept 8 bases outside the gene matches. Per germline, CDR1 MNHNS and CDR2 SASEGT. The CDR3 has 15 amino acids. The CDR3 DNA follows: TGTGCCAGCAGGACTCCGGGACAGAACTCCTACGAGCAGTACTTC. Its translation: CASRTPGQNSYEQYF.

The genes are TRBV19 and TRBJ1-1, with TRBD1 matching 7 bases. The germline V gene encodes CDR1 LNHDA and CDR2 SQIVND (reference sequence). The CDR3 spans 15 residues. V shed 7 bases and J 5 bases; nucleotides not matched to a gene: 13. Written as DNA, the CDR3 is TGTGCCAGTACCCGTGACAGGGAATTAGGGACTGAAGCTTTCTTT. Its translation: CASTRDRELGTEAFF.

CDR3 residues: CASSSSSGTHNEQFF. In DNA form, the CDR3 reads TGTGCCAGCAGCTCCTCTAGCGGGACCCACAATGAGCAGTTCTTC. The rearrangement links TRBV7-8 to TRBJ2-1; 9 nucleotides match TRBD2. V shed 4 bases, J shed 5 bases, and the junction held 6 bases outside the gene matches. The CDR3 consists of 15 residues. CDR1 and CDR2 (germline): SGHVS, FQNEAQ.

This clonotype occurred many times. The rearrangement uses TRBV7-3 and TRBJ2-1; 14 bases agree with TRBD2. The CDR3 has 18 amino acids. CDR1 and CDR2 from the germline V gene are SGHTA and FQGTGA. V shed 4 bases and J 0 bases; nucleotides not matched to a gene: 5. CDR3 residues: CASSSPGLAGASYNEQFF. The CDR3 bases are TGTGCCAGCAGCTCTCCGGGACTAGCGGGAGCCTCCTACAATGAGCAGTTCTTC.